This TCR beta chain was obtained from a study of cytomegalovirus exposure and HLA in healthy donors. Broader study findings: In an earlier analysis, about 87% or about 30%: the productive usage of most TCR beta V segments. In vitro work confirmed that three CMV-associated chains recognize CMV antigens. A list of 150 to 200 TCR beta chains associated with cytomegalovirus was given.

Deletions cut 4 bases from V and 5 bases from J, with 23 bases between. The length of the CDR3 is 17 residues. Germline-derived CDR1 and CDR2 are SGDLS and YYNGEE. The primer mix had 60 Vbeta and 13 Jbeta primers. Data came from immunoSEQ multiplex PCR; TCRdb stores just in-frame clones and leaves some out. The profile shows about 120,000 clones, about 79% of them singletons. This clone was observed a handful of times. Its target is not known. The chain couples TRBV9 to TRBJ2-3, with D possibly being TRBD1 (5 bases). Specimen: PBMCs. The receptor was isolated from a man aged 25 to 45 in good health and CMV-seropositive. Here the CDR3 reads CASSPVVAGYQGDTQYF. For the CDR3, the DNA is TGTGCCAGCAGCCCAGTGGTGGCAGGCTACCAGGGAGATACGCAGTATTTT. Using reference TRBV9 and TRBJ2-3 for the parts outside the CDR3, the full variable domain is DSGVTQTPKHLITATGQRVTLRCSPRSGDLSVYWYQQSLDQGLQFLIQYYNGEERAKGNILERFSAQQFPDLHSELNLSSLELGDSALYFCASSPVVAGYQGDTQYFGPGTRLTVL.